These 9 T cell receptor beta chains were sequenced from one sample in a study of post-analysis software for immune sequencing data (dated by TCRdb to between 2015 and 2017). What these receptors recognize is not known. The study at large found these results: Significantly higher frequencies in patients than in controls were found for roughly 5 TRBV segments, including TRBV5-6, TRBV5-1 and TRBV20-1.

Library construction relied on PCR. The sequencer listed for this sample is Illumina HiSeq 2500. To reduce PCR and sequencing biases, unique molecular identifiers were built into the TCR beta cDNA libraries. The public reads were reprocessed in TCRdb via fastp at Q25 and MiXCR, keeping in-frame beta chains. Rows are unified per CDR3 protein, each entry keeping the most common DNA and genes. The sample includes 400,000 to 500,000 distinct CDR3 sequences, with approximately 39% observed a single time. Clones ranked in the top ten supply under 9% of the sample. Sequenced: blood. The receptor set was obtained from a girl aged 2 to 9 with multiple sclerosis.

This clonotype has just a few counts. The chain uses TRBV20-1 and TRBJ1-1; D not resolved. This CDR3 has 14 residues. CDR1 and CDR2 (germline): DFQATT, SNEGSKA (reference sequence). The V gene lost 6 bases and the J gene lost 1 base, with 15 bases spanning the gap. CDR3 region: CSAERQPSNTEAFF. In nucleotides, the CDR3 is TGCAGTGCCGAACGACAACCATCGAACACTGAAGCTTTCTTT.

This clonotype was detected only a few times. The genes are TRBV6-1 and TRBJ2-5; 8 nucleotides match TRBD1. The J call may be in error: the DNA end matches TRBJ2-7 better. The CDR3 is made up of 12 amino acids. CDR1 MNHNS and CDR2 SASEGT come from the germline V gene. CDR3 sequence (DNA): TGTGCCAGCACCTTAGGGACAGGCGAGCAGTACTTC. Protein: CASTLGTGEQYF.

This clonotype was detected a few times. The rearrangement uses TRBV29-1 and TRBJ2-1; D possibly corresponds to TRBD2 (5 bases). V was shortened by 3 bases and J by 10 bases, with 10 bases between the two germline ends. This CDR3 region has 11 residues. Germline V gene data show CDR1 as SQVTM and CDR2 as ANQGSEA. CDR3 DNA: TGCAGCGTTGATCTAACTAGGGAGCAGTTCTTC. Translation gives CSVDLTREQFF.

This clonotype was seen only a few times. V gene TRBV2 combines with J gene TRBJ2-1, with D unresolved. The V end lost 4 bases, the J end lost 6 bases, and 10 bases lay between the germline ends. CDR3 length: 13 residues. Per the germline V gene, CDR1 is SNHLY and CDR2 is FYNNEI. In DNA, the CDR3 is TGTGCCAGCAGTGGTCCAAGGCCCAATGAGCAGTTCTTC. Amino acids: CASSGPRPNEQFF.

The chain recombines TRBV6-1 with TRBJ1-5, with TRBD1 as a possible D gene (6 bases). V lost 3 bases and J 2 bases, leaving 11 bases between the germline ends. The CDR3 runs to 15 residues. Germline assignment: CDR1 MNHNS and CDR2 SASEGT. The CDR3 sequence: CASSDWGLGNQPQHF. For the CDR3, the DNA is TGTGCCAGCAGTGATTGGGGGCTAGGCAATCAGCCCCAGCATTTT.

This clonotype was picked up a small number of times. CDR3 region: CASSLVSGHDDSPLHF. As DNA, the CDR3 is TGCGCCAGCAGCTTGGTCTCAGGGCATGACGATTCACCCCTCCACTTT. The chain carries TRBV5-1 and TRBJ1-6; TRBD1 is a possible D gene (5 bases). CDR3 length: 16 amino acids. V lost 0 bases, J lost 8 bases, and 15 bases lay in between. CDR1 SGHRS and CDR2 YFSETQ come from the germline V gene.

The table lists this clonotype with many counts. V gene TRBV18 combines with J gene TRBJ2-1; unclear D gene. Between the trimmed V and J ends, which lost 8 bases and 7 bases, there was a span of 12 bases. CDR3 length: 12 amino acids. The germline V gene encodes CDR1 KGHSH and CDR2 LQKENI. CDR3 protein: CASSPLGNEQFF. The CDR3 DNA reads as TGTGCCAGCAGTCCCTTGGGGAATGAGCAGTTCTTC. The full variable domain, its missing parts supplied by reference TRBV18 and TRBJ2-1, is NAGVMQNPRHLVRRRGQEARLRCSPMKGHSHVYWYRQLPEEGLKFMVYLQKENIIDESGMPKERFSAEFPKEGPSILRIQQVVRGDSAAYFCASSPLGNEQFFGPGTRLTVL.

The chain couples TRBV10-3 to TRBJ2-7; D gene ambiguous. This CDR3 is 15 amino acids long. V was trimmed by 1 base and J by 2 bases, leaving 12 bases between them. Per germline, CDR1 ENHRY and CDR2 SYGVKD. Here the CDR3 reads CAISELAPRPYEQYF. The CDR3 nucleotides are TGTGCCATCAGTGAGTTGGCCCCCCGGCCCTACGAGCAGTACTTC.

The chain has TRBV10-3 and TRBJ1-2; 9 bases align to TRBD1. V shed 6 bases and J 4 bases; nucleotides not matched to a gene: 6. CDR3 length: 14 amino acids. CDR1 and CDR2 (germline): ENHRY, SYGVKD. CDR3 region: CAIRGQGITYGYTF. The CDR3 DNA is TGTGCCATCAGAGGACAGGGGATCACCTATGGCTACACCTTC.